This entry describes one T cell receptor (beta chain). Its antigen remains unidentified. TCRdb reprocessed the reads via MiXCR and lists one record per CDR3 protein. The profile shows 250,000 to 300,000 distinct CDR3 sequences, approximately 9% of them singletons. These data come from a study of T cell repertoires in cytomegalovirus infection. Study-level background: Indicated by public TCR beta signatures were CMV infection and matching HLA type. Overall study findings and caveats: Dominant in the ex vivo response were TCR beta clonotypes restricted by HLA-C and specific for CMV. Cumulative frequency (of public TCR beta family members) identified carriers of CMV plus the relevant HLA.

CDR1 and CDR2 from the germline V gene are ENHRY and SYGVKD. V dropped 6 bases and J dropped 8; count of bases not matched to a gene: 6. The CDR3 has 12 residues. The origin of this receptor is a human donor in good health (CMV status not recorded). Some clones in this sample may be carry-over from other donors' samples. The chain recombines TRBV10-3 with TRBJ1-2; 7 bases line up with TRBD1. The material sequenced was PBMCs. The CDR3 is CAISLTGEGYTF. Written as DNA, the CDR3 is TGTGCCATCAGCCTTACAGGGGAAGGCTACACCTTC.